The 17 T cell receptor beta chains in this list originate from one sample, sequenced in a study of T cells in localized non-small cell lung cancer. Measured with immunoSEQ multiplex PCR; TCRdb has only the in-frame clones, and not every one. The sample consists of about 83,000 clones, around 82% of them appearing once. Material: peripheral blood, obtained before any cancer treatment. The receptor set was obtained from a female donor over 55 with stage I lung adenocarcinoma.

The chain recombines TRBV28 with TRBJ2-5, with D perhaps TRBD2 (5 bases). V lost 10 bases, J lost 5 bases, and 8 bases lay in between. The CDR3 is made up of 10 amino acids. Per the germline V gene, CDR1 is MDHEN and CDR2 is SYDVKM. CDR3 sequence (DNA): TGTGCCACCGAGCGGGAGACCCAGTACTTC. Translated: CATERETQYF.

The CDR3 is CASSPKGAGNTEAFF. The CDR3 DNA sequence: TGTGCCAGCTCACCGAAGGGGGCTGGGAACACTGAAGCTTTCTTT. V is TRBV18 and J is TRBJ1-1, with TRBD1 matching over 7 bases. The CDR3 totals 15 residues. V was pared by 3 bases and J by 1 base, with 5 bases of the junction left unmatched. Germline CDR1 reads KGHSH; CDR2 reads LQKENI.

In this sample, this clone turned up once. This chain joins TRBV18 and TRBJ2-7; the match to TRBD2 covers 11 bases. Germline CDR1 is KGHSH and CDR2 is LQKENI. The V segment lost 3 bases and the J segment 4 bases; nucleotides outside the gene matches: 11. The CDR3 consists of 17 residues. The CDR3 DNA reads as TGTGCCAGCTCACCCGGACTAGCGGGTCTCAATTTGTACGAGCAGTACTTC. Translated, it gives CASSPGLAGLNLYEQYF.

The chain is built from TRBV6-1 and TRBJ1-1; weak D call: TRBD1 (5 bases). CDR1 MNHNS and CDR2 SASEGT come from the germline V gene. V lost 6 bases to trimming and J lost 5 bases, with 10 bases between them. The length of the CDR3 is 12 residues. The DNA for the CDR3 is TGTGCCAGCAGCGCAGGGAGGACTGAAGCTTTCTTT. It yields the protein CASSAGRTEAFF.

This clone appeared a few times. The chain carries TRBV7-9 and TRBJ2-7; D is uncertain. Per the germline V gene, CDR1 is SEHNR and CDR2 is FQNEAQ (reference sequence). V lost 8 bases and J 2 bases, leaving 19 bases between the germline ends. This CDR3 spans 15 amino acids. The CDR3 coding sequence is TGTGCCAGCGACCCCTGGACGGGTGAGGCCTACGAGCAGTACTTC. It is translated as CASDPWTGEAYEQYF.

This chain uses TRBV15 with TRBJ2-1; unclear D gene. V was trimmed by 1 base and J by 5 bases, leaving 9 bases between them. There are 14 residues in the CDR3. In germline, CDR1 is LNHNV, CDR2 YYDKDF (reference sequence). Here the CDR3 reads CATSRVGGNNEQFF. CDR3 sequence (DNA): TGTGCCACCAGCAGAGTTGGCGGAAACAATGAGCAGTTCTTC.

The chain's CDR3 is CASSQDQYRVSTEAFF. In DNA, the CDR3 is TGTGCCAGCAGCCAAGACCAGTACAGGGTAAGCACTGAAGCTTTCTTT. The chain recombines TRBV4-2 with TRBJ1-1, with D perhaps TRBD1 (6 bases). The CDR3 is 16 amino acids. V was shortened by 0 bases and J by 4 bases, with 15 bases between the two germline ends. Per germline, CDR1 LGHNA and CDR2 YNFKEQ.

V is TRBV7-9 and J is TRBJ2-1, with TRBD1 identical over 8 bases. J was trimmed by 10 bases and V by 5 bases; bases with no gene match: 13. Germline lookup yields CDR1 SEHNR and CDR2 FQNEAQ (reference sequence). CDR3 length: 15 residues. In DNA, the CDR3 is TGTGCCAGCAGCCCGGGACAGGTATTAGGGAAGGAGCAGTTCTTC. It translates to CASSPGQVLGKEQFF.

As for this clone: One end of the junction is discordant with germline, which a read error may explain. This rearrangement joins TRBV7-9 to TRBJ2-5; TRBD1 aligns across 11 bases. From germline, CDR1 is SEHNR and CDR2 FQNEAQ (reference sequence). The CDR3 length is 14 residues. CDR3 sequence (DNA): TGTGCCAGTAAACCGGACAGGGGGCTTGAGACCCGGTACTTC. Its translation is CASKPDRGLETRYF. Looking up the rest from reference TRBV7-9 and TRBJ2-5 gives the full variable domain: DTGVSQNPRHKITKRGQNVTFRCDPISEHNRLYWYRQTLGQGPEFLTYFQNEAQLEKSRLLSDRFSAERPKGSFSTLEIQRTEQGDSAMYLCASKPDRGLETRYFGPGTRLLVL.

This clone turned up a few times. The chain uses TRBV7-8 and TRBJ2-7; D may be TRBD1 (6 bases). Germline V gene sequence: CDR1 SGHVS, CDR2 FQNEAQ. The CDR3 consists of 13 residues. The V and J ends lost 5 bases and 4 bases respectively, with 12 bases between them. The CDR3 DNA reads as TGTGCCAGCAGCCGAAATACAGGGTACGAGCAGTACTTC. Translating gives CASSRNTGYEQYF.

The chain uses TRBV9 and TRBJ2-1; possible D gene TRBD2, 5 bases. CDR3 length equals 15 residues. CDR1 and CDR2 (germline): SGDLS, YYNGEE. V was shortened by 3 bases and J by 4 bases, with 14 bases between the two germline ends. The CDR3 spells CASSAPASPYNEQFF. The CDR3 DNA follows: TGTGCCAGCAGCGCCCCGGCTAGCCCTTACAATGAGCAGTTCTTC.

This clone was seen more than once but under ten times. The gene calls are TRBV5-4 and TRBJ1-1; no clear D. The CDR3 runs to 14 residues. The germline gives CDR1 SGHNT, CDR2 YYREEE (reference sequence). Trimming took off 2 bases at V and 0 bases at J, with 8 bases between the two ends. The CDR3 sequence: CASSFGGLNTEAFF. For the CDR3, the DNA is TGTGCCAGCAGCTTCGGCGGGTTGAACACTGAAGCTTTCTTT.

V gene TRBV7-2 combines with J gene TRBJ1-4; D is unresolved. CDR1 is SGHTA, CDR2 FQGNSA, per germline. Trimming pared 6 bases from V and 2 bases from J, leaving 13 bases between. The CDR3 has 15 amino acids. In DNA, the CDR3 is TGTGCCAGCAGTTCCTGGTCTGGTACTAATGAAAAACTGTTTTTT. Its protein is CASSSWSGTNEKLFF.

CDR3 coding DNA: TGCAGCGCCCCGACTAGCGGGACTCTTAACAATGAGCAGTTCTTC. Amino acid sequence: CSAPTSGTLNNEQFF. J is TRBJ2-1 and V is TRBV29-1; 11 nucleotides align to TRBD2. V dropped 7 bases and J dropped 5; count of bases not matched to a gene: 10. CDR3 size: 15 residues. The germline gives CDR1 SQVTM, CDR2 ANQGSEA.

CDR3 region: CASSDPSRYYNEQFF. The CDR3 nucleotides read TGTGCCAGCAGTGACCCCAGCAGGTACTACAATGAGCAGTTCTTC. This chain connects TRBV25-1 to TRBJ2-1; the D is unclear. Trimming removed 3 bases from V and 3 bases from J, with 12 bases in between. CDR3 length: 15 amino acids. CDR1 and CDR2 (germline): MGHDK, SYGVNS.

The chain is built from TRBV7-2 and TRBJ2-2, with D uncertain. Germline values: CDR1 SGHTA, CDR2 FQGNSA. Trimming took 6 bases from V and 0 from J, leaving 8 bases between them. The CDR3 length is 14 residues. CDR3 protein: CASRGSANTGELFF. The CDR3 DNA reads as TGTGCCAGCAGGGGTTCGGCGAACACCGGGGAGCTGTTTTTT. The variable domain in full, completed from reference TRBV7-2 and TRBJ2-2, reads GAGVSQSPSNKVTEKGKDVELRCDPISGHTALYWYRQSLGQGLEFLIYFQGNSAPDKSGLPSDRFSAERTGGSVSTLTIQRTQQEDSAVYLCASRGSANTGELFFGEGSRLTVL.

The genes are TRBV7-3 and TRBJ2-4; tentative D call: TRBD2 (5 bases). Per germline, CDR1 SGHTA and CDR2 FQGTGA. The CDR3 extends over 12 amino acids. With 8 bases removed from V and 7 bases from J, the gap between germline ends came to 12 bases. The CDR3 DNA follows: TGTGCCAGCCGGCTAGCTCCCAACATTCAGTACTTC. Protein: CASRLAPNIQYF.